The 32 T cell receptor beta chains listed next were all sequenced from one sample in a study of T cells in Graves' hyperthyroidism and ophthalmopathy. RNA transcripts provided the source from which TCR beta CDR3 regions were amplified. The primer set for the first-round RT-PCR of the TCR CDR3 was HTBI. Via MiXCR, TCRdb re-called the multiplex PCR reads, giving one row per CDR3 protein. In the table there are about 740,000 distinct CDR3 sequences, 12% to 15% of which are singletons. The sequencing input was blood. The receptors stem from a woman under 30 with Graves' hyperthyroidism.

This clonotype was observed a handful of times. The CDR3 coding sequence is TGCAGTGCTGCTCGACTAGCGGGAGTGGTAGATACGCAGTATTTT. Translating it yields CSAARLAGVVDTQYF. This chain joins TRBV20-1 and TRBJ2-3; 12 positions match TRBD2. This CDR3 contains 15 residues. V shed 5 bases, J shed 5 bases, and the junction held 8 bases outside the gene matches. Germline V gives CDR1 DFQATT, CDR2 SNEGSKA (reference sequence).

The chain recombines TRBV5-1 with TRBJ1-5; D is undetermined. Trimming took 5 bases from V and 0 from J, leaving 18 bases between them. This CDR3 spans 17 amino acids. CDR1 and CDR2 from the germline V gene are SGHRS and YFSETQ. This CDR3 is CASSPLPGSYSNQPQHF. The CDR3 nucleotides read TGCGCCAGCAGTCCTTTGCCAGGTAGTTATAGCAATCAGCCCCAGCATTTT.

This clonotype has a count of ten or more. The rearrangement uses TRBV11-2 and TRBJ2-7; a possible D gene is TRBD2 (5 bases). This CDR3 is 17 amino acids long. Per the germline V gene, CDR1 is SGHAT and CDR2 is FQNNGV. V shed 1 base and J shed 3 bases, with 19 bases lying between them. The CDR3 is CASSLVIPPTDYYEQYF. As DNA, the CDR3 is TGTGCCAGCAGCTTAGTCATCCCCCCTACAGACTACTACGAGCAGTACTTC.

The table lists this clonotype with many counts. The V and J genes are TRBV20-1 and TRBJ2-1, with 11 bases that match TRBD2. CDR3 length equals 15 residues. Germline CDR1 and CDR2: DFQATT and SNEGSKA (reference sequence). After removal of 6 bases from V and 3 bases from J, the junction contained 7 bases not matched to a gene. The CDR3 DNA reads TGCAGTGCCTTAGCGGGAGGGGTTTACTACAATGAGCAGTTCTTC. It encodes CSALAGGVYYNEQFF.

This clonotype was seen a single time. CDR3: CASSLKDTSYEQYF. The CDR3 nucleotides read TGTGCCAGCAGTTTAAAGGACACATCCTACGAGCAGTACTTC. The chain employs TRBV27 and TRBJ2-7; perhaps TRBD1 as D (5 bases). V was clipped by 2 bases and J by 1 base, with 9 bases between them. The CDR3 contains 14 residues. The germline V gene has CDR1 MNHEY and CDR2 SMNVEV (reference sequence).

The chain employs TRBV10-3 and TRBJ2-1; no definite D call. The V and J ends lost 2 bases and 11 bases respectively, with 13 bases between them. This CDR3 is 13 amino acids long. Germline values: CDR1 ENHRY, CDR2 SYGVKD. The chain's CDR3 is CAISEPRSRKQFF. DNA of the CDR3: TGTGCCATCAGTGAGCCCAGGTCAAGAAAGCAGTTCTTC.

This clonotype was counted many times. This chain uses TRBV27 with TRBJ1-3; D remains unclear. The CDR3 covers 13 residues. CDR1 is MNHEY, CDR2 SMNVEV, per germline (reference sequence). Trimming cost V 6 bases and J 4 bases, with 10 bases left between them. Here the CDR3 reads CASRFSRGNTIYF. The CDR3 region has the DNA TGTGCCAGCAGATTCTCGCGGGGAAACACCATATATTTT.

This chain links TRBV12-3 or TRBV12-4 with TRBJ1-2, with D tentatively TRBD1 (6 bases). With 2 bases removed from V and 4 bases from J, the gap between germline ends came to 26 bases. The CDR3 is 19 residues long. The CDR3 loop is CASSLSFGKQGPIGYGYTF. CDR3 DNA: TGTGCCAGCAGTTTATCCTTTGGGAAACAGGGACCTATCGGCTATGGCTACACCTTC.

The V call is TRBV7-3, the J call TRBJ2-2; D uncertain. This CDR3 comprises 16 residues. CDR1 is SGHTA, CDR2 FQGTGA, per germline. V was shortened by 2 bases and J by 4 bases, with 14 bases between the two germline ends. In nucleotides, the CDR3 is TGTGCCAGCAGCTTAGAGGACCCGGCGGTCACCGGGGAGCTGTTTTTT. Its translation: CASSLEDPAVTGELFF.

In its sample, this clonotype was seen many times. The V gene is TRBV28, the J gene TRBJ2-7; 8 bases line up with TRBD1. This CDR3 has 14 amino acids. With 9 bases clipped from V and 6 bases from J, the junction kept 13 bases outside the gene matches. CDR1 is MDHEN and CDR2 is SYDVKM in the germline V gene. The DNA of the CDR3 is TGTGCCAGTCTTCCGGGACAGGCAGGGATCGAGCAGTACTTC. Its protein product is CASLPGQAGIEQYF. The full variable domain, with the rest looked up from reference TRBV28 and TRBJ2-7, is DVKVTQSSRYLVKRTGEKVFLECVQDMDHENMFWYRQDPGLGLRLIYFSYDVKMKEKGDIPEGYSVSREKKERFSLILESASTNQTSMYLCASLPGQAGIEQYFGPGTRLTVT.

This chain connects TRBV4-2 to TRBJ1-1, with 7 bases aligning to TRBD1. CDR1 is LGHNA and CDR2 is YNFKEQ in the germline V gene. V shed 1 base, J shed 4 bases, and the junction held 15 bases outside the gene matches. The CDR3 runs to 18 residues. CDR3 region: CASSQGGNRGVYGTEAFF. In nucleotides, the CDR3 is TGTGCCAGCAGCCAAGGGGGGAACAGGGGAGTATATGGCACTGAAGCTTTCTTT.

The table lists this clonotype with a few counts. V usage is TRBV3-1 and J usage is TRBJ1-1; weak D call: TRBD1 (6 bases). Germline CDR1 LGHDT, CDR2 YNNKEL (reference sequence). Trimming took 4 bases from V and 5 from J, leaving 14 bases between them. The CDR3 is made up of 14 amino acids. The CDR3 sequence is CASSPGDMITEAFF. Here the CDR3 DNA reads TGTGCCAGCAGCCCAGGGGATATGATTACTGAAGCTTTCTTT.

This chain connects TRBV30 to TRBJ2-2; the match to TRBD1 covers 10 bases. CDR1 and CDR2 from the germline V gene are GTSNPN and SVGIG (reference sequence). The CDR3 length is 17 residues. The V segment lost 2 bases and the J segment 6 bases; nucleotides outside the gene matches: 12. Here the CDR3 reads CAWSYSRDRGRAGELFF. As DNA, the CDR3 is TGTGCCTGGAGTTACTCCCGAGACAGGGGGCGCGCCGGGGAGCTGTTTTTT.

This chain connects TRBV12-3 or TRBV12-4 to TRBJ2-5; D is undetermined. V lost 3 bases to trimming and J lost 9 bases, with 8 bases between them. This CDR3 has 11 amino acids. CDR3 in amino acids: CASSLGFPQYF. DNA for the CDR3: TGTGCCAGCAGTTTGGGCTTCCCCCAGTACTTC.

In this sample, this clonotype turned up many times. J is TRBJ2-1 and V is TRBV7-9; 8 positions agree with TRBD1. The germline CDR1 and CDR2 sequences are SEHNR and FQNEAQ (reference sequence). This CDR3 region has 16 residues. V was clipped by 3 bases and J by 0 bases; unmatched bases: 4. The CDR3 region is CASSFDDRGSYNEQFF. CDR3 nucleotides: TGTGCCAGCAGCTTTGACGACAGGGGCTCCTACAATGAGCAGTTCTTC.

There are many counts of this clonotype. V is TRBV7-9 and J is TRBJ2-7; D possibly corresponds to TRBD2 (5 bases). Germline-derived CDR1 and CDR2 are SEHNR and FQNEAQ (reference sequence). This CDR3 contains 14 residues. Trimming cost V 4 bases and J 6 bases, with 16 bases left between them. The CDR3 here is CASSSISVPGEQYF. Written as DNA, the CDR3 is TGTGCCAGCAGCTCCATTAGCGTACCTGGCGAGCAGTACTTC. Full variable domain (missing parts from reference TRBV7-9 and TRBJ2-7): DTGVSQNPRHKITKRGQNVTFRCDPISEHNRLYWYRQTLGQGPEFLTYFQNEAQLEKSRLLSDRFSAERPKGSFSTLEIQRTEQGDSAMYLCASSSISVPGEQYFGPGTRLTVT.

This clonotype was counted only a few times. J is TRBJ2-7 and V is TRBV20-1, with 7 bases fitting TRBD2. Germline CDR1 DFQATT, CDR2 SNEGSKA (reference sequence). The CDR3 is made up of 14 amino acids. The V gene end was trimmed by 5 bases and the J gene end by 5 bases; junction bases not matched to a gene: 12. The chain's CDR3 is CSAYSGGEGNEQYF. Here the CDR3 DNA reads TGCAGTGCTTATAGCGGAGGGGAGGGGAACGAGCAGTACTTC.

In its sample, this clonotype was seen a few times. The V and J genes are TRBV29-1 and TRBJ2-1, with TRBD1 matching over 10 bases. V dropped 7 bases and J dropped 0; count of bases not matched to a gene: 12. The CDR3 covers 17 residues. The germline V gene encodes CDR1 SQVTM and CDR2 ANQGSEA. CDR3 in amino acids: CSAGTGAGGSSYNEQFF. The CDR3 region has the DNA TGCAGCGCAGGGACAGGGGCGGGGGGAAGCTCCTACAATGAGCAGTTCTTC.

This clonotype was seen a handful of times. This rearrangement joins TRBV5-1 to TRBJ2-2, with D tentatively TRBD2 (6 bases). CDR1 is SGHRS and CDR2 is YFSETQ in the germline V gene. This CDR3 comprises 15 residues. V was pared by 4 bases and J by 4 bases, with 14 bases between. CDR3 sequence: CASSTSTAGTGELFF. CDR3 DNA: TGCGCCAGCAGCACTTCCACAGCGGGCACCGGGGAGCTGTTTTTT.

This clonotype has a count of ten or more. CDR3 coding DNA: TGCAGTGCAACGAGGGTGACCTGGCGGGAGACCTCCTACAATGAGCAGTTCTTC. Protein: CSATRVTWRETSYNEQFF. The chain employs TRBV20-1 and TRBJ2-1; TRBD2 aligns across 7 bases. Trimming cost V 6 bases and J 0 bases; bases outside gene matches: 17. The CDR3 runs 18 residues. The V gene's germline CDR1 is DFQATT and CDR2 SNEGSKA (reference sequence).

This clonotype came up a few times. V gene TRBV12-3 or TRBV12-4 combines with J gene TRBJ2-3, with 13 bases lining up with TRBD2. The CDR3 totals 16 residues. The V and J ends lost 5 bases and 5 bases, in that order; junction bases with no gene match: 7. The CDR3 nucleotides are TGTGCCAGCAGTCCCCGGACTAGCGGGGGCCTAGATACGCAGTATTTT. Its translation is CASSPRTSGGLDTQYF.

This clonotype was seen repeatedly, ten times or more. The V gene is TRBV3-1, the J gene TRBJ2-1; 14 bases are shared with TRBD2. The CDR3 has 14 amino acids. CDR1 LGHDT and CDR2 YNNKEL come from the germline V gene (reference sequence). V was pared by 6 bases and J by 8 bases, with 3 bases of the junction left unmatched. In DNA, the CDR3 is TGTGCCAGCAGTCGGGGACTAGCGGGAGATGAGCAGTTCTTC. This translates into CASSRGLAGDEQFF.

This clonotype was recorded many times. The rearrangement joins TRBV27 to TRBJ1-2; D is possibly TRBD1 (5 bases). This CDR3 comprises 13 residues. Trimming cost V 3 bases and J 8 bases, with 13 bases left between them. Germline CDR1 MNHEY, CDR2 SMNVEV (reference sequence). The CDR3 region has the DNA TGTGCCAGCAGTTTCGGCAGGGATTACGGCTACACCTTC. Its translation is CASSFGRDYGYTF.

This clonotype was detected many times. This sequence joins TRBV12-3 or TRBV12-4 and TRBJ1-5, with D perhaps TRBD1 (6 bases). Trimming removed 3 bases from V and 10 bases from J, with 25 bases in between. CDR3 length equals 17 residues. The DNA for the CDR3 is TGTGCCAGCAGTTTTTCAGGGGTCGGGCAGGAAACAACCCCCCAGCATTTT. Its protein is CASSFSGVGQETTPQHF.

At least ten counts were recorded for this clonotype. This chain joins TRBV11-2 and TRBJ2-1; possibly TRBD1 for D (6 bases). The germline V gene has CDR1 SGHAT and CDR2 FQNNGV. Trimming stripped 1 base from V and 3 bases from J, with 16 bases between. This CDR3 spans 17 amino acids. The CDR3 coding sequence is TGTGCCAGCAGCTTAGTCCCGACAGGCCGCGACTACAATGAGCAGTTCTTC. It codes for CASSLVPTGRDYNEQFF.

This clonotype was observed a handful of times. The chain carries TRBV28 and TRBJ2-1; D is unclear. Germline V gene data show CDR1 as MDHEN and CDR2 as SYDVKM. Trimming cost V 3 bases and J 15 bases, with 15 bases left between them. The CDR3 covers 12 residues. The CDR3 DNA follows: TGTGCCAGCAGTTTCTCCGGGTTGATAGTGTTCTTC. As protein: CASSFSGLIVFF.

The V call is TRBV6-1, the J call TRBJ2-5, with 7 positions matching TRBD1. Germline CDR1 reads MNHNS; CDR2 reads SASEGT. V shed 8 bases and J 4 bases; nucleotides not matched to a gene: 10. CDR3 length equals 14 residues. The CDR3 region has the DNA TGTGCCAGCGGGAAGCGACAGGGAAGAGAGACCCAGTACTTC. Its translation is CASGKRQGRETQYF.

This clonotype has more than one count but fewer than ten. The V gene is TRBV29-1, the J gene TRBJ1-2; D uncertain. Trimming took off 5 bases at V and 2 bases at J, with 9 bases between the two ends. Per germline, CDR1 SQVTM and CDR2 ANQGSEA. This CDR3 has 12 residues. The CDR3 DNA sequence: TGCAGCGTTCTGGACGGGAACTATGGCTACACCTTC. Its translation is CSVLDGNYGYTF.

This clonotype was observed many times. The genes are TRBV2 and TRBJ1-1, with TRBD1 as a possible D gene (5 bases). V was shortened by 3 bases and J by 1 base, with 12 bases between the two germline ends. Germline-derived CDR1 and CDR2 are SNHLY and FYNNEI. The CDR3 consists of 15 residues. This CDR3 is CASSESYRRNTEAFF. CDR3 sequence (DNA): TGTGCCAGCAGTGAGTCCTACAGGCGGAACACTGAAGCTTTCTTT.

This clonotype appeared many times. This chain joins TRBV20-1 and TRBJ1-5; 7 bases match TRBD1. From germline, CDR1 is DFQATT and CDR2 SNEGSKA (reference sequence). CDR3 length: 13 residues. Germline trimming cut 2 bases from V and 4 bases from J; bases unmatched to any gene: 2. The CDR3 protein is CSARQGENQPQHF. The CDR3 DNA sequence: TGCAGTGCTAGACAGGGGGAGAATCAGCCCCAGCATTTT.

This clonotype was counted between two and nine times. The chain uses TRBV2 and TRBJ2-7, with D possibly TRBD2 on 6 matching bases. The CDR3 extends over 16 amino acids. V lost 5 bases, J lost 3 bases, and 20 bases lay in between. Germline CDR1 and CDR2: SNHLY and FYNNEI. The CDR3 DNA is TGTGCCAGCAGTTTATCCTCCCTAGCGAGCCTCTACGAGCAGTACTTC. Protein: CASSLSSLASLYEQYF. The full variable domain, completed using reference TRBV2 and TRBJ2-7, is EPEVTQTPSHQVTQMGQEVILRCVPISNHLYFYWYRQILGQKVEFLVSFYNNEISEKSEIFDDQFSVERPDGSNFTLKIRSTKLEDSAMYFCASSLSSLASLYEQYFGPGTRLTVT.

This clonotype has at least ten counts. The chain links TRBV5-1 to TRBJ2-2; 7 bases are a match to TRBD1. The CDR3 is 17 amino acids. V was pared by 4 bases and J by 1 base, with 10 bases of the junction left unmatched. Germline CDR1 and CDR2: SGHRS and YFSETQ. The CDR3 region has the DNA TGCGCCAGCAGCCGCGACAGGGTCAGGAGGAACACCGGGGAGCTGTTTTTT. Amino acid sequence: CASSRDRVRRNTGELFF.